This T cell receptor beta chain was documented in a study of cytotoxic CD8 clonotypes in ibrutinib-treated CLL. Generated by immunoSEQ multiplex PCR, the TCRdb table keeps only in-frame clones and is missing some. The sample gives about 85,000 clones, around 75% of which show up once; approximately 4.4% is in the top ten. The length of the CDR3 is 14 residues. V lost 5 bases to trimming and J lost 4 bases, with 13 bases between them. Germline CDR1 reads SGHTA; CDR2 reads FQGNSA. The origin of this receptor is a human donor with chronic lymphocytic leukemia. The chain joins TRBV7-2 to TRBJ2-3; TRBD1 or TRBD2 may be the D gene (6 bases each). This sample comprised PBMCs, obtained after 12 months of ibrutinib treatment. The CDR3 reads CASSPFGGPDTQYF. CDR3 nucleotides: TGTGCCAGCAGCCCATTCGGGGGCCCAGATACGCAGTATTTT.